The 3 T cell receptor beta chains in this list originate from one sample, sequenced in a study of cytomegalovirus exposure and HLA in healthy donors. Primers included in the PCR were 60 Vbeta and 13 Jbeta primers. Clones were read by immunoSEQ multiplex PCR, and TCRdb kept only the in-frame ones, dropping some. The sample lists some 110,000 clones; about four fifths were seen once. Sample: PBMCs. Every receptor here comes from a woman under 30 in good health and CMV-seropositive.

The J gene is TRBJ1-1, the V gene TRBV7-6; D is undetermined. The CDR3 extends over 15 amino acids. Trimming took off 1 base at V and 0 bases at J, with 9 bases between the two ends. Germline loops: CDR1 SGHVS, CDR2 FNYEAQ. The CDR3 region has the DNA TGTGCCAGCAGCTTAGAACACAGCATGAACACTGAAGCTTTCTTT. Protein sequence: CASSLEHSMNTEAFF.

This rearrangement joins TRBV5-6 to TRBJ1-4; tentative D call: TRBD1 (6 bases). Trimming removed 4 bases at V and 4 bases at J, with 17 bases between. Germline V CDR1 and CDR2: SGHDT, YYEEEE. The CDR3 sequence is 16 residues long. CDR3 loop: CASSALGGPYNEKLFF. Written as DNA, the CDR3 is TGTGCCAGCAGCGCGCTAGGGGGACCCTATAATGAAAAACTGTTTTTT.

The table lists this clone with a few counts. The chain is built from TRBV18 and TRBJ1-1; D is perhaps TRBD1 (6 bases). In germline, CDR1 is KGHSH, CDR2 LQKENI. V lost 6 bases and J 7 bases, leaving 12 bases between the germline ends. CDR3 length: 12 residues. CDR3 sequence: CASSLDSFEAFF. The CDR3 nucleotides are TGTGCCAGCTCGCTGGACAGTTTTGAAGCTTTCTTT.